This TCR beta chain was recovered during a study of blood T cell repertoires in COVID-19. Study details: COVID-19 samples from acute and convalescent phases originated in the United States, Italy and Spain.

Produced via immunoSEQ multiplex PCR; TCRdb's table is partial and in-frame only. Here the sample spans 140,000 or so clones, around nine tenths being singletons. To note about this clone: The sample contains more than one DNA sequence encoding this CDR3.

Trimming cost V 1 base and J 4 bases, with 5 bases left between them. From germline, CDR1 is KGHSH and CDR2 LQKENI. The CDR3 contains 13 residues. The clonotype originates from a woman in her forties or fifties with active or convalescent COVID-19. The chain uses TRBV18 and TRBJ1-5, with D hard to call. Sample: peripheral blood. The CDR3 reads CASSPQENQPQHF. The CDR3 DNA follows: TGTGCCAGCTCACCACAAGAGAATCAGCCCCAGCATTTT.